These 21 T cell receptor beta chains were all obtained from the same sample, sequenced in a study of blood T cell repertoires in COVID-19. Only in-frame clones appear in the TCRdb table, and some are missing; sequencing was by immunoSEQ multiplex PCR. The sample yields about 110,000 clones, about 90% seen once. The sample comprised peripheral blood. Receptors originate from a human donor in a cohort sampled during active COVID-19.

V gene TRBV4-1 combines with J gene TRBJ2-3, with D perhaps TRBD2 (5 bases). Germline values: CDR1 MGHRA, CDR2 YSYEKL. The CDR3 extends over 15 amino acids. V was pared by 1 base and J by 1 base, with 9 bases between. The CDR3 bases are TGCGCCAGCAGCCAAGGGGGAGTCGGCACAGATACGCAGTATTTT. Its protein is CASSQGGVGTDTQYF.

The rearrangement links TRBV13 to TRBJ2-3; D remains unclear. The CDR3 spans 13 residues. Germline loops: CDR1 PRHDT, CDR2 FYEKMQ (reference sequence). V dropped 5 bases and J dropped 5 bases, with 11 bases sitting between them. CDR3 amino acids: CASSPPGQDTQYF. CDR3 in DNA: TGTGCCAGCAGCCCCCCGGGTCAAGATACGCAGTATTTT.

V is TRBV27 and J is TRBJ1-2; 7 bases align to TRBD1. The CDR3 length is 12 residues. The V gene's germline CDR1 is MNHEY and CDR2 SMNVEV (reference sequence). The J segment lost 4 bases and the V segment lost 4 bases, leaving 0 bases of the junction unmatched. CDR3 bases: TGTGCCAGCAGTTACAGGGGCTATGGCTACACCTTC. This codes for CASSYRGYGYTF.

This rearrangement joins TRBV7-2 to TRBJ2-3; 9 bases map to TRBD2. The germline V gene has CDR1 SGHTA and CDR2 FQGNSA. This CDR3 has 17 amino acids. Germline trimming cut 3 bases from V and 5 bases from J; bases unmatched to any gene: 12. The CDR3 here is CASSFLAIAGVGDTQYF. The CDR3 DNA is TGTGCCAGCAGCTTCCTCGCTATAGCGGGAGTGGGAGATACGCAGTATTTT.

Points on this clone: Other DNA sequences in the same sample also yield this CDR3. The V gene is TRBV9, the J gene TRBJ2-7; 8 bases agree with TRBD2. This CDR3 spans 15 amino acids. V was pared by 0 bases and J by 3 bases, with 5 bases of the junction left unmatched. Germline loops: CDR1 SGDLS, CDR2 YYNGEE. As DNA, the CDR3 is TGTGCCAGCAGCGTAGCTTCCGGGGGGGTCTACGAGCAGTACTTC. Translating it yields CASSVASGGVYEQYF.

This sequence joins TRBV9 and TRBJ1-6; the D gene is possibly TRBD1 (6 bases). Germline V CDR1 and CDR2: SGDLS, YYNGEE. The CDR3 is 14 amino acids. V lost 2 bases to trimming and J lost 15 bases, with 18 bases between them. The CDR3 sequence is CASSVGLGGLNLHF. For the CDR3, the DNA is TGTGCCAGCAGCGTCGGTCTCGGGGGGCTTAACCTCCACTTT.

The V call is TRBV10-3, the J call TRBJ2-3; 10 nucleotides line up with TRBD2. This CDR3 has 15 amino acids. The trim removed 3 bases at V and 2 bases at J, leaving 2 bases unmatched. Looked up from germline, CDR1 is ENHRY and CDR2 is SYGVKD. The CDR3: CAISELAGYTDTQYF. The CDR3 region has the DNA TGTGCCATCAGTGAACTAGCGGGGTACACAGATACGCAGTATTTT.

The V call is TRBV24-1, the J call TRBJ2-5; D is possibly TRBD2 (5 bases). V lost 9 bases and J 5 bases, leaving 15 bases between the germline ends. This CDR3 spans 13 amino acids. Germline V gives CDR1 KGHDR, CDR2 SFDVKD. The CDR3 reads CATRGRTGETQYF. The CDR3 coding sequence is TGTGCCACCCGGGGAAGGACGGGGGAGACCCAGTACTTC.

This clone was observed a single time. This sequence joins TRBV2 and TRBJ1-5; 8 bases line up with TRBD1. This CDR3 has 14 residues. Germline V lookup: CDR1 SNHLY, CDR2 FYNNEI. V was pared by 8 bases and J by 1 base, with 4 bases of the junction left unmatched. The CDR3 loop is CASRTGTSNQPQHF. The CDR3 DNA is TGTGCCAGCCGGACAGGGACGAGCAATCAGCCCCAGCATTTT.

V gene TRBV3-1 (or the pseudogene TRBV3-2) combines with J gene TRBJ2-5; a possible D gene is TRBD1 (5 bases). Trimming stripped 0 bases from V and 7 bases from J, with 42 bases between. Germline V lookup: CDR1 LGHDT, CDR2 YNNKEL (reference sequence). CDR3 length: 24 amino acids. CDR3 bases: TGTGCCAGCAGCCAAGAGGGGCCGACAAAACCGGGTCACCCCATTCCCACCCGCCGTGGGACCCAGTACTTC. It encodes CASSQEGPTKPGHPIPTRRGTQYF.

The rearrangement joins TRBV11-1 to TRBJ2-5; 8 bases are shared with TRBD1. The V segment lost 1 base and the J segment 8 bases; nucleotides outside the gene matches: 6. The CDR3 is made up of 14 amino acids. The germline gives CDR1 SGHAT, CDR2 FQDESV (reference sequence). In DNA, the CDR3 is TGTGCCAGCAGCTTAGGTACTGGACAGGGTACCCAGTACTTC. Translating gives CASSLGTGQGTQYF. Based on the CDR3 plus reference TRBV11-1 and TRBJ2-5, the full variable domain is EAEVAQSPRYKITEKSQAVAFWCDPISGHATLYWYRQILGQGPELLVQFQDESVVDDSQLPKDRFSAERLKGVDSTLKIQPAELGDSAMYLCASSLGTGQGTQYFGPGTRLLVL.

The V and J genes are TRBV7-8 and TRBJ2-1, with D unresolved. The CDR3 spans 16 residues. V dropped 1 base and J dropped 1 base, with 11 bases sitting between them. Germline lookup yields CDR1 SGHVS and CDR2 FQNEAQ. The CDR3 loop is CASSLVPGRSYNEQFF. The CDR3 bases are TGTGCCAGCAGCTTAGTGCCAGGAAGATCCTACAATGAGCAGTTCTTC.

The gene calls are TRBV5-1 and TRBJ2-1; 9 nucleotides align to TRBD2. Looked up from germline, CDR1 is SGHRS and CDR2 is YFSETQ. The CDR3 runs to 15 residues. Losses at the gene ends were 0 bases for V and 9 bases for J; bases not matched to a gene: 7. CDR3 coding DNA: TGCGCCAGCAGCTTGGGGTTAGCGGGAGATAGTGAGCAGTTCTTC. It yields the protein CASSLGLAGDSEQFF. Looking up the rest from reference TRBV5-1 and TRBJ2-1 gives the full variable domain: KAGVTQTPRYLIKTRGQQVTLSCSPISGHRSVSWYQQTPGQGLQFLFEYFSETQRNKGNFPGRFSGRQFSNSRSEMNVSTLELGDSALYLCASSLGLAGDSEQFFGPGTRLTVL.

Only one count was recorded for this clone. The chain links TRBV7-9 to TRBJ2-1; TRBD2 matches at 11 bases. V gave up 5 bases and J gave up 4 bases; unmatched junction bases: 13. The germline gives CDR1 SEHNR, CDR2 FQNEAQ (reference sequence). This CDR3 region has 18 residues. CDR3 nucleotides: TGTGCCAGCAGCCCCGGACCCTCCGGGACTAGCGGATACAATGAGCAGTTCTTC. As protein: CASSPGPSGTSGYNEQFF.

CDR3 loop: CASSPLAQGAREQYF. In DNA form, the CDR3 reads TGTGCCAGCTCACCACTGGCGCAGGGGGCCAGGGAGCAGTACTTC. This chain links TRBV18 with TRBJ2-7; TRBD1 matches at 8 bases. The CDR3 runs 15 residues. The junction had 9 bases not matched to a gene; V was cut back by 1 base and J by 7 bases. Germline V gives CDR1 KGHSH, CDR2 LQKENI. The whole variable domain, remainder taken from reference TRBV18 and TRBJ2-7, is NAGVMQNPRHLVRRRGQEARLRCSPMKGHSHVYWYRQLPEEGLKFMVYLQKENIIDESGMPKERFSAEFPKEGPSILRIQQVVRGDSAAYFCASSPLAQGAREQYFGPGTRLTVT.

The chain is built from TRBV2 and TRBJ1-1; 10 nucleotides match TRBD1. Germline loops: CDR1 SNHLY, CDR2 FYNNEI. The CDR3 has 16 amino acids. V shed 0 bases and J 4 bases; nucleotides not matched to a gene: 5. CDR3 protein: CASSEAGQGGSTEAFF. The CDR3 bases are TGTGCCAGCAGTGAAGCAGGACAGGGGGGTAGCACTGAAGCTTTCTTT.

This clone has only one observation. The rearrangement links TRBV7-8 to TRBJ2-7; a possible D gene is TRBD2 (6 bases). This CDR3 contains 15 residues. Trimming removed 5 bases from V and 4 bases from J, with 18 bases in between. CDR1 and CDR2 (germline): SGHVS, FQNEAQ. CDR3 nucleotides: TGTGCCAGCAGCCCCCTATCGGGACTGCCATACGAGCAGTACTTC. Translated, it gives CASSPLSGLPYEQYF.

CDR3: CASSPGFDYTF. The CDR3 region has the DNA TGTGCCAGCTCACCCGGTTTTGACTACACCTTC. The chain couples TRBV18 to TRBJ1-2; D not resolved. Per the germline V gene, CDR1 is KGHSH and CDR2 is LQKENI. V was shortened by 3 bases and J by 10 bases, with 9 bases between the two germline ends. The CDR3 loop spans 11 amino acids.

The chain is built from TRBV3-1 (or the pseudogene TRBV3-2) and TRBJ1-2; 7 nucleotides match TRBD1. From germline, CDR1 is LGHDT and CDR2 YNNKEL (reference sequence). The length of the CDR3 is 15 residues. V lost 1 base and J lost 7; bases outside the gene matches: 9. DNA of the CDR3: TGTGCCAGCAGCCAAGTTCCGGACAGGTGGAGTGGCTACACCTTC. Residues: CASSQVPDRWSGYTF.

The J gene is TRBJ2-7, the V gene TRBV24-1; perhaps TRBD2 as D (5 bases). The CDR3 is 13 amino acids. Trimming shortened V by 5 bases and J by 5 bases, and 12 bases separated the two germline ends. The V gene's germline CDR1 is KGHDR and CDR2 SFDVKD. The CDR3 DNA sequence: TGTGCCACCAGTGGGGGAATGGAGGACGAGCAGTACTTC. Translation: CATSGGMEDEQYF.

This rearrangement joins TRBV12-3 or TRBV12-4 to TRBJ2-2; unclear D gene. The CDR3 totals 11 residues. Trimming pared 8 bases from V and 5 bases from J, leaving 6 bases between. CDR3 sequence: CASGLTGELFF. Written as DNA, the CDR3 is TGTGCCAGCGGGCTGACCGGGGAGCTGTTTTTT.